This T cell receptor beta chain came from a study of CD8 T cells in ankylosing spondylitis. Regarding the study as a whole: Reactive arthritis synovial fluid and blood previously showed some of these motif variants.

The table lists this clonotype with many counts. Its cognate antigen is unknown. Library preparation for TCR beta used quantitative 5'-RACE with molecular barcodes. TCRdb reprocessed the 5' RACE reads with MiXCR, giving one entry per CDR3 protein. The top ten clones hold roughly 4.9% of a sample with around 210,000 distinct CDR3 sequences, approximately 8.4% of them seen once. V lost 0 bases, J lost 1 base, and 13 bases stayed unmatched. This CDR3 comprises 19 residues. Germline V CDR1 and CDR2: DFQATT, SNEGSKA (reference sequence). The origin of this receptor is a female donor with ankylosing spondylitis or in good health (not recorded which). This chain uses TRBV20-1 with TRBJ2-1; 9 nucleotides line up with TRBD2. Source material: blood, either unsorted or a sorted T cell fraction (not recorded which). The CDR3 protein is CSARDRPSGDWRSYNEQFF. CDR3 sequence (DNA): TGCAGTGCTAGAGATCGTCCTAGCGGGGATTGGAGGTCCTACAATGAGCAGTTCTTC.